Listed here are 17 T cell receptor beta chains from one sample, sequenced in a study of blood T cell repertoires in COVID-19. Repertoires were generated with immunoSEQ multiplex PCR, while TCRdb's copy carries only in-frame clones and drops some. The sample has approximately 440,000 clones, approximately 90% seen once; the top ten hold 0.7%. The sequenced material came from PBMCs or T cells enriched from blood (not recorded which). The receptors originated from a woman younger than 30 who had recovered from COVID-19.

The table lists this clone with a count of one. The CDR3 DNA reads TGCGCCAGCAGTGTAGGGGCGACGAGCACCGGGGAGCTGTTTTTT. Translating gives CASSVGATSTGELFF. The J gene is TRBJ2-2, the V gene TRBV10-1; D might be TRBD1 (5 bases). V lost 4 bases and J 4 bases, leaving 13 bases between the germline ends. CDR3 length: 15 residues. Germline V gene data show CDR1 as WNHNN and CDR2 as SYGVQD (reference sequence).

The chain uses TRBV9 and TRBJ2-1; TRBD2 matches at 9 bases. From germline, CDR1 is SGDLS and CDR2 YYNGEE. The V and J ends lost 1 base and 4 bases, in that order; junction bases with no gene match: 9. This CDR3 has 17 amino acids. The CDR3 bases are TGTGCCAGCAGCGTATGGAATAGCGGGGGAATTTACAATGAGCAGTTCTTC. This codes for CASSVWNSGGIYNEQFF.

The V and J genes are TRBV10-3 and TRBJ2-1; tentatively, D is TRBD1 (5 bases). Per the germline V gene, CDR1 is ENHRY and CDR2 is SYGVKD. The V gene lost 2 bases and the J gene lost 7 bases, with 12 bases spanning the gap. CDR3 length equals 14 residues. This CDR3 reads CAISEGIGVNEQFF. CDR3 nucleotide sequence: TGTGCCATCAGTGAGGGTATAGGGGTGAATGAGCAGTTCTTC.

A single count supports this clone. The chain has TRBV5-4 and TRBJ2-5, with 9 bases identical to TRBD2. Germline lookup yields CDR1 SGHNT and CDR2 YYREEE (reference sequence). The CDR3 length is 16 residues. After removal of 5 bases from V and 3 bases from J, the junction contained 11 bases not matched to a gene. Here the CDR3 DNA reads TGTGCCAGCAGTTCGGACGTAGCGGGGGCCGAAGAGACCCAGTACTTC. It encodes CASSSDVAGAEETQYF. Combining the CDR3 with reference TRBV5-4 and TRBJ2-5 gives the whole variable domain ETGVTQSPTHLIKTRGQQVTLRCSSQSGHNTVSWYQQALGQGPQFIFQYYREEENGRGNFPPRFSGLQFPNYSSELNVNALELDDSALYLCASSSDVAGAEETQYFGPGTRLLVL.

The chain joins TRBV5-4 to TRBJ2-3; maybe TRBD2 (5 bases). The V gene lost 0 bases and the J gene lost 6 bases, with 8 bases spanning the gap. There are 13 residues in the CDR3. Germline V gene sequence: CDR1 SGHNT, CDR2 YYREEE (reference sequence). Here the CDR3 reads CASSLEGGDTQYF. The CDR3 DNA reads TGTGCCAGCAGCTTGGAGGGCGGGGATACGCAGTATTTT. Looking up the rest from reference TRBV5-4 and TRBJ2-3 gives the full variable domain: ETGVTQSPTHLIKTRGQQVTLRCSSQSGHNTVSWYQQALGQGPQFIFQYYREEENGRGNFPPRFSGLQFPNYSSELNVNALELDDSALYLCASSLEGGDTQYFGPGTRLTVL.

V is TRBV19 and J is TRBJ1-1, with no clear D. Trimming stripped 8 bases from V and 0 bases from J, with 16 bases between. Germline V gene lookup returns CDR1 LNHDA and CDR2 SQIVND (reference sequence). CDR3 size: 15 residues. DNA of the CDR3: TGTGCCAGTCATAGGACCCGCGGGCTGAACACTGAAGCTTTCTTT. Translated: CASHRTRGLNTEAFF.

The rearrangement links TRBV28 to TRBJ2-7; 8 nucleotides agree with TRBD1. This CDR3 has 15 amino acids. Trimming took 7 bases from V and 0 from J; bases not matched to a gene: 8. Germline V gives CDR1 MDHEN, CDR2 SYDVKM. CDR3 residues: CASTTSGQASYEQYF. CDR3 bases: TGTGCCAGCACCACCTCGGGACAGGCCTCCTACGAGCAGTACTTC.

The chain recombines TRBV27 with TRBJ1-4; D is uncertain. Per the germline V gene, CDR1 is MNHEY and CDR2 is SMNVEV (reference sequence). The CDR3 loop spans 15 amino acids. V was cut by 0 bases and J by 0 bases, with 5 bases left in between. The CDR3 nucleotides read TGTGCCAGCAGTTTATCAACAGCAACTAATGAAAAACTGTTTTTT. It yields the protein CASSLSTATNEKLFF.

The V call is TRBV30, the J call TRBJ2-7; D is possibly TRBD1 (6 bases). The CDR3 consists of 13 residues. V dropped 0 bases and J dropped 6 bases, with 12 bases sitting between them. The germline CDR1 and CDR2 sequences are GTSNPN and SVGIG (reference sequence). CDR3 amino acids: CAWSVLRGTEQYF. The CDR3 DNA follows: TGTGCCTGGAGTGTACTCAGGGGAACCGAGCAGTACTTC.

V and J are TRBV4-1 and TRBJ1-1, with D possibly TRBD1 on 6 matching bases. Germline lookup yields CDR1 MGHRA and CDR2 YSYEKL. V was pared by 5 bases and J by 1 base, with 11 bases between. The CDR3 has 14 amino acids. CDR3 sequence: CASSETGRNTEAFF. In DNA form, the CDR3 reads TGCGCCAGCAGCGAGACAGGTCGGAACACTGAAGCTTTCTTT.

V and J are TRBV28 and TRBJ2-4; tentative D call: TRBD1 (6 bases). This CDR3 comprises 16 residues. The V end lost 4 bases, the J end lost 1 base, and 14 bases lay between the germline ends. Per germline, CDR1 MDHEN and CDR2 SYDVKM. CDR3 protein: CASSSQGSLAKNIQYF. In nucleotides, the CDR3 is TGTGCCAGCAGTTCACAGGGTTCATTGGCCAAAAACATTCAGTACTTC.

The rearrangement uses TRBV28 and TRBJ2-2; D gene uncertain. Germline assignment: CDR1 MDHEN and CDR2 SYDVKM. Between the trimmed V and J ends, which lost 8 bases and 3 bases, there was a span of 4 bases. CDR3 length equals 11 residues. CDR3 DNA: TGTGCCAGCTCGGACACCGGGGAGCTGTTTTTT. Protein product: CASSDTGELFF.

The DNA of the CDR3 is TGTGCCAGCAGCGCGGGACAGTCCAATTCACCCCTCCACTTT. Encoded protein: CASSAGQSNSPLHF. The rearrangement uses TRBV9 and TRBJ1-6, with 7 positions matching TRBD1. The J segment lost 7 bases and the V segment lost 3 bases, leaving 4 bases of the junction unmatched. The V gene's germline CDR1 is SGDLS and CDR2 YYNGEE. This CDR3 has 14 amino acids.

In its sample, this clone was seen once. The CDR3 bases are TGTGCCAGCAGTTTATTGAGTGACACCATATATTTT. As protein: CASSLLSDTIYF. The J gene is TRBJ1-3, the V gene TRBV28; D gene ambiguous. V was clipped by 1 base and J by 8 bases, with 6 bases between them. The germline V gene has CDR1 MDHEN and CDR2 SYDVKM. The CDR3 totals 12 residues.

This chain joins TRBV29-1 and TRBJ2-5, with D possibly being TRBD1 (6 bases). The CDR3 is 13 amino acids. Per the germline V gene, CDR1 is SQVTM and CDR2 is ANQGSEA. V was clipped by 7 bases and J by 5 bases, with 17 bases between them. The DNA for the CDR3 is TGCAGCGCAGGATATGGGGGCGGGGAGACCCAGTACTTC. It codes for CSAGYGGGETQYF. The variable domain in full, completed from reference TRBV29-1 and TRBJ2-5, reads SAVISQKPSRDICQRGTSLTIQCQVDSQVTMMFWYRQQPGQSLTLIATANQGSEATYESGFVIDKFPISRPNLTFSTLTVSNMSPEDSSIYLCSAGYGGGETQYFGPGTRLLVL.

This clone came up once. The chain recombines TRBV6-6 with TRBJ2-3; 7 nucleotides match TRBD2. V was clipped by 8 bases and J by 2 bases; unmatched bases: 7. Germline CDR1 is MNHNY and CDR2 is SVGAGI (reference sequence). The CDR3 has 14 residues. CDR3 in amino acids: CASLTGGTTDTQYF. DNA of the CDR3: TGTGCCAGCTTGACCGGGGGGACCACAGATACGCAGTATTTT.

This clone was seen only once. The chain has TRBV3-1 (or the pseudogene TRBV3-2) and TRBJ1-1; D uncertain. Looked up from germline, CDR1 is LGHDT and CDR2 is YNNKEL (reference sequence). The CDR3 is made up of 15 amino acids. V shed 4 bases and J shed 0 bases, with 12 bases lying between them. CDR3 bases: TGTGCCAGCAGCCCGTCTCTTCGTATGAACACTGAAGCTTTCTTT. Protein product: CASSPSLRMNTEAFF.